The 27 T cell receptor beta chains below were found in one sample sequenced in a study of blood T cells in healthy people across ages. A second PCR of about 7 to 11 cycles used a sample-barcoded 5' primer and a J-beta primer mix. TCRdb fed the 5' RACE reads into MiXCR, producing one record per CDR3 protein. Of roughly 800,000 distinct CDR3 sequences in the sample, roughly 64% were seen once. The specimen sequenced was blood. Receptors were obtained from a man younger than 45 in good health.

The J gene is TRBJ2-7, the V gene TRBV6-2 or TRBV6-3; TRBD2 matches 7 bases. Germline V CDR1 and CDR2: MNHEY, SVGEGT. With 7 bases clipped from V and 3 bases from J, the junction kept 9 bases outside the gene matches. The CDR3 totals 14 residues. The CDR3 coding sequence is TGTGCCAGCATGAGTCCTGGGGAGGGCTACGAGCAGTACTTC. It is translated as CASMSPGEGYEQYF.

V gene TRBV7-2 combines with J gene TRBJ2-3; TRBD1 is a possible D gene (5 bases). There are 13 residues in the CDR3. Looked up from germline, CDR1 is SGHTA and CDR2 is FQGNSA. V was clipped by 5 bases and J by 8 bases, with 14 bases between them. In DNA form, the CDR3 reads TGTGCCAGCAGCCCTAGGGGCCCTGGTACGCAGTATTTT. Its protein is CASSPRGPGTQYF.

This rearrangement joins TRBV5-1 to TRBJ2-3, with 8 bases aligning to TRBD2. The length of the CDR3 is 15 residues. Looked up from germline, CDR1 is SGHRS and CDR2 is YFSETQ. The V segment lost 0 bases and the J segment 4 bases; nucleotides outside the gene matches: 4. The CDR3 DNA reads TGCGCCAGCAGCTTGGGGACTAGCATCCCAGATACGCAGTATTTT. Translating it yields CASSLGTSIPDTQYF.

The count of this clonotype is one. The V and J genes are TRBV2 and TRBJ1-5, with 8 bases lining up with TRBD1. Germline V gene lookup returns CDR1 SNHLY and CDR2 FYNNEI. The CDR3 runs 14 residues. V was pared by 4 bases and J by 6 bases, with 5 bases of the junction left unmatched. The CDR3 here is CASSGTGGSQPQHF. CDR3 in DNA: TGTGCCAGCAGTGGCACAGGGGGTAGTCAGCCCCAGCATTTT.

In DNA, the CDR3 is TGCAGCGCCGGACAGGGACAAACTGAAGCTTTCTTT. Its protein product is CSAGQGQTEAFF. J is TRBJ1-1 and V is TRBV29-1, with TRBD1 matching over 8 bases. Germline-derived CDR1 and CDR2 are SQVTM and ANQGSEA. J lost 5 bases, V lost 7 bases, and 6 bases had no gene match. The CDR3 is 12 residues long. The whole variable domain, filled in from reference TRBV29-1 and TRBJ1-1, reads SAVISQKPSRDICQRGTSLTIQCQVDSQVTMMFWYRQQPGQSLTLIATANQGSEATYESGFVIDKFPISRPNLTFSTLTVSNMSPEDSSIYLCSAGQGQTEAFFGQGTRLTVV.

This clonotype has just a few counts. An end of the junction differs from the germline gene, which may be a read error. The chain combines TRBV13 with TRBJ2-5, with TRBD2 matching over 8 bases. CDR3 length equals 15 residues. Germline lookup yields CDR1 PRHDT and CDR2 FYEKMQ (reference sequence). The CDR3 coding sequence is TGTGCCAGCAGCCTAGGGACTAGAAGGCAAGAGACCCAGTACTTC. Translating gives CASSLGTRRQETQYF.

The chain joins TRBV6-6 to TRBJ2-5, with a possible D match to TRBD2 (5 bases). Germline-derived CDR1 and CDR2 are MNHNY and SVGAGI (reference sequence). The CDR3 is 10 amino acids. The V end lost 8 bases, the J end lost 11 bases, and 12 bases lay between the germline ends. CDR3 sequence: CASGSWEQYF. In DNA, the CDR3 is TGTGCCAGCGGATCGTGGGAGCAGTACTTC.

Written as DNA, the CDR3 is TGTGCCAGCAGTGAATCCCGGGCGGGATCCCAAGAGACCCAGTACTTC. This gives the protein CASSESRAGSQETQYF. This rearrangement joins TRBV25-1 to TRBJ2-5; a weak D match, TRBD2 (6 bases). This CDR3 has 16 amino acids. CDR1 and CDR2 (germline): MGHDK, SYGVNS. V dropped 1 base and J dropped 1 base, with 13 bases sitting between them. Filled out from reference TRBV25-1 and TRBJ2-5, the complete variable domain reads EADIYQTPRYLVIGTGKKITLECSQTMGHDKMYWYQQDPGMELHLIHYSYGVNSTEKGDLSSESTVSRIRTEHFPLTLESARPSHTSQYLCASSESRAGSQETQYFGPGTRLLVL.

V and J are TRBV2 and TRBJ1-2, with 9 bases lining up with TRBD1. V lost 6 bases to trimming and J lost 8 bases; unmatched junction nucleotides: 16. CDR1 is SNHLY, CDR2 FYNNEI, per germline. CDR3 length: 16 amino acids. The CDR3 DNA reads as TGTGCCAGCAGCGTAGCCAGGACAGGGGAGCGTCAGGGCTACACCTTC. This encodes CASSVARTGERQGYTF.

This clonotype was recorded once. V usage is TRBV6-1 and J usage is TRBJ1-2; TRBD1 is a possible D gene (5 bases). V was trimmed by 10 bases and J by 7 bases, leaving 22 bases between them. Germline V lookup: CDR1 MNHNS, CDR2 SASEGT. CDR3 length equals 14 residues. CDR3: CATLRTGSGLGYTF. CDR3 nucleotides: TGTGCCACACTAAGGACCGGATCGGGACTTGGCTACACCTTC.

The chain couples TRBV4-3 to TRBJ2-7; D tentatively reads TRBD1 or TRBD2 (5 bases each). V lost 4 bases and J 0 bases, leaving 16 bases between the germline ends. CDR3 length: 16 amino acids. CDR1 and CDR2 (germline): LGHNA, YSLEER. CDR3 residues: CASSPARTSGSYEQYF. In nucleotides, the CDR3 is TGCGCCAGCAGCCCGGCCAGGACAAGCGGCTCCTACGAGCAGTACTTC.

This chain joins TRBV9 and TRBJ2-1, with 12 nucleotides matching TRBD2. V lost 4 bases and J lost 5; bases outside the gene matches: 13. There are 18 residues in the CDR3. Germline CDR1 is SGDLS and CDR2 is YYNGEE. The CDR3 protein is CASSLHRGGLAGNNEQFF. CDR3 nucleotide sequence: TGTGCCAGCAGCCTCCACCGAGGGGGACTAGCGGGCAACAATGAGCAGTTCTTC.

This sequence joins TRBV3-1 and TRBJ1-2; unclear D gene. CDR3 length: 16 amino acids. V was trimmed by 4 bases and J by 2 bases, leaving 17 bases between them. The germline gives CDR1 LGHDT, CDR2 YNNKEL (reference sequence). The DNA for the CDR3 is TGTGCCAGCAGCCCCCCGGGCCAGGAGGGAAACTATGGCTACACCTTC. This translates into CASSPPGQEGNYGYTF.

CDR3: CASSLGLVSNEQFF. In DNA form, the CDR3 reads TGTGCCAGCAGCTTGGGACTAGTCTCCAATGAGCAGTTCTTC. The J gene is TRBJ2-1, the V gene TRBV7-9; 8 bases align to TRBD2. J gave up 6 bases and V 3 bases, and 4 bases lay outside the gene matches. Looked up from germline, CDR1 is SEHNR and CDR2 is FQNEAQ (reference sequence). The CDR3 spans 14 residues.

This clonotype came up a few times. The DNA of the CDR3 is TGTGCCACCAGTGACCCTTCGCGACAGGCACAAGAGACCCAGTACTTC. This gives the protein CATSDPSRQAQETQYF. The J gene is TRBJ2-5, the V gene TRBV24-1, with a weak D call TRBD1 (6 bases). The V gene's germline CDR1 is KGHDR and CDR2 SFDVKD. The CDR3 runs to 16 residues. The V and J ends lost 4 bases and 2 bases respectively, with 16 bases between them.

The chain joins TRBV12-5 to TRBJ2-3; tentatively, D is TRBD1 (6 bases). Germline V gives CDR1 LGHNT, CDR2 FRNRAP. CDR3 length: 15 residues. V dropped 4 bases and J dropped 1 base, with 12 bases sitting between them. The CDR3 DNA reads TGTGCTAGTGGTTGGCCAGGGGCAGGCACAGATACGCAGTATTTT. Amino acid sequence: CASGWPGAGTDTQYF.

Many counts were recorded for this clonotype. The J gene is TRBJ2-1, the V gene TRBV9, with no clear D. Trimming stripped 2 bases from V and 1 base from J, with 4 bases between. This CDR3 spans 13 amino acids. In germline, CDR1 is SGDLS, CDR2 YYNGEE. For the CDR3, the DNA is TGTGCCAGCAGCGTCGGGTCCTACAATGAGCAGTTCTTC. Translation: CASSVGSYNEQFF.

This rearrangement joins TRBV10-3 to TRBJ1-1; TRBD1 agrees at 7 bases. Germline lookup yields CDR1 ENHRY and CDR2 SYGVKD. V lost 7 bases to trimming and J lost 4 bases; unmatched junction nucleotides: 9. The CDR3 length is 14 residues. The CDR3 protein is CAITERQGITEAFF. CDR3 in DNA: TGTGCCATCACCGAGAGACAGGGTATCACTGAAGCTTTCTTT.

This clonotype was recorded a few times. The chain combines TRBV7-9 with TRBJ1-4; 9 nucleotides agree with TRBD1. The CDR3 length is 16 residues. The germline gives CDR1 SEHNR, CDR2 FQNEAQ (reference sequence). The trim removed 1 base at V and 7 bases at J, leaving 7 bases unmatched. CDR3 nucleotide sequence: TGTGCCAGCAGCTTAGGCCTTGGGGACAGGGCTGAAAAACTGTTTTTT. Translation: CASSLGLGDRAEKLFF.

The chain combines TRBV4-2 with TRBJ2-3; weak D call: TRBD2 (6 bases). V shed 0 bases and J shed 0 bases, with 13 bases lying between them. This CDR3 has 17 amino acids. Per the germline V gene, CDR1 is LGHNA and CDR2 is YNFKEQ. This CDR3 reads CASSQDPGTPSTDTQYF. The CDR3 bases are TGTGCCAGCAGCCAAGATCCCGGGACTCCTAGCACAGATACGCAGTATTTT.

The J gene is TRBJ2-7, the V gene TRBV7-9; D is perhaps TRBD1 (7 bases). Trimming took off 5 bases at V and 0 bases at J, with 23 bases between the two ends. The CDR3 extends over 18 amino acids. Germline V gene lookup returns CDR1 SEHNR and CDR2 FQNEAQ (reference sequence). The CDR3 region is CASSRGTALDSGSYEQYF. The CDR3 DNA follows: TGTGCCAGCAGCCGCGGGACAGCACTCGATTCCGGCTCCTACGAGCAGTACTTC.

V is TRBV6-6 and J is TRBJ2-7; TRBD1 matches at 7 bases. Germline lookup yields CDR1 MNHNY and CDR2 SVGAGI (reference sequence). The junction had 8 bases not matched to a gene; V was cut back by 4 bases and J by 5 bases. The CDR3 is made up of 14 amino acids. CDR3 region: CASSSGQVNDEQYF. CDR3 DNA: TGTGCCAGCAGTTCCGGACAGGTAAACGACGAGCAGTACTTC.

The gene calls are TRBV6-1 and TRBJ1-1, with 10 bases aligning to TRBD1. Germline-derived CDR1 and CDR2 are MNHNS and SASEGT. After removal of 6 bases from V and 8 bases from J, the junction contained 9 bases not matched to a gene. CDR3 length equals 14 residues. CDR3 bases: TGTGCCAGCAGGGGGACAGGGGTTATGGAGGAAGCTTTCTTT. Translating it yields CASRGTGVMEEAFF.

Of note for this clonotype: One junction end disagrees with the germline gene, perhaps due to a read error. J is TRBJ2-3 and V is TRBV28, with TRBD1 as a possible D gene (5 bases). CDR3 length: 14 residues. Germline CDR1 reads MDHEN; CDR2 reads SYDVKM. The CDR3 nucleotides read TGTGCCAGCAGCTTATTGATGAAGGGGGATACGCAGTATTTT. It codes for CASSLLMKGDTQYF.

V is TRBV7-3 and J is TRBJ2-3; possible D gene TRBD2, 7 bases. V lost 1 base to trimming and J lost 4 bases, with 9 bases between them. Per germline, CDR1 SGHTA and CDR2 FQGTGA. The CDR3 is 14 residues long. CDR3 sequence reads: CASSLRGGADTQYF. The CDR3 coding sequence is TGTGCCAGCAGCTTAAGAGGGGGGGCAGATACGCAGTATTTT.

The chain is built from TRBV7-2 and TRBJ1-2, with unresolved D. With 7 bases removed from V and 6 bases from J, the gap between germline ends came to 21 bases. Germline CDR1 is SGHTA and CDR2 is FQGNSA. This CDR3 region has 15 residues. CDR3 sequence reads: CASTAMQVLPNGYTF. The CDR3 DNA sequence: TGTGCCAGCACCGCGATGCAGGTCCTCCCAAATGGCTACACCTTC.

This sequence joins TRBV29-1 and TRBJ2-1; 10 positions match TRBD2. CDR1 SQVTM and CDR2 ANQGSEA come from the germline V gene. V dropped 4 bases and J dropped 9; count of bases not matched to a gene: 15. This CDR3 is built from 16 residues. The CDR3 is CSVGAGFVAGGSEQFF. The CDR3 DNA is TGCAGCGTTGGGGCCGGCTTCGTAGCGGGAGGAAGTGAGCAGTTCTTC.